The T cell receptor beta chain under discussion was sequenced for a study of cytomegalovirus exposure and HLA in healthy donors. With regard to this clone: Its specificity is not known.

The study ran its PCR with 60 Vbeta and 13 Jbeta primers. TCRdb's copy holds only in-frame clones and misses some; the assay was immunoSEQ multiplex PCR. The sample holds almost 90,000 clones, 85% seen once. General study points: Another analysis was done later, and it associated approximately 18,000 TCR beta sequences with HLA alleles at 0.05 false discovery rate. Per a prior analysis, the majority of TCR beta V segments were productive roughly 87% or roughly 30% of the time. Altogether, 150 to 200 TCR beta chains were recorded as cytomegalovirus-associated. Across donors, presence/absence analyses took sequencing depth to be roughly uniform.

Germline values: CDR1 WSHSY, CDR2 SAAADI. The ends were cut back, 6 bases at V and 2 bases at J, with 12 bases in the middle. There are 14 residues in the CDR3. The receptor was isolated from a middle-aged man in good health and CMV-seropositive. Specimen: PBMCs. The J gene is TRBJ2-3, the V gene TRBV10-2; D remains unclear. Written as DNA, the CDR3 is TGCGCCAGCAGGGCCTCGGGTCTCACAGATACGCAGTATTTT. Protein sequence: CASRASGLTDTQYF.